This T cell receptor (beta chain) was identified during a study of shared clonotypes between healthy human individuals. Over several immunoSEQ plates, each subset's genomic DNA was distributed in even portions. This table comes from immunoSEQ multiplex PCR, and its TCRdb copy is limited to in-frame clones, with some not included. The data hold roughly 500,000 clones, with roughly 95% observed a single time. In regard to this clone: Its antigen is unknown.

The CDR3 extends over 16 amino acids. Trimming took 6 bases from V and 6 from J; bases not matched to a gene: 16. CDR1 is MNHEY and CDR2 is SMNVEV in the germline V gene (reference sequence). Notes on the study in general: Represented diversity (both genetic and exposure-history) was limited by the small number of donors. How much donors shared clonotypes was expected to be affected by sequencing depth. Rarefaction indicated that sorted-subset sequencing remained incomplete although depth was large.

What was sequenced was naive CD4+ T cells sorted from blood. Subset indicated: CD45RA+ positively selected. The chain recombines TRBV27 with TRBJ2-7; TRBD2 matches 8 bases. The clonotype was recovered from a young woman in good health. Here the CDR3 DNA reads TGTGCCAGCAGCCACAAGACCGGGACTAGAAGCCCCGAGCAGTACTTC. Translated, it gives CASSHKTGTRSPEQYF.